This T cell receptor beta chain was retrieved from a study of cytomegalovirus exposure and HLA in healthy donors. Study-level results: The tendency of first-cohort TCR clusters to co-occur in the 110 or so validation repertoires emerged from a later analysis.

The donors were part of the 120-subject validation cohort, which stood apart from the approximately 670-subject first cohort. V was cut by 3 bases and J by 9 bases, with 18 bases left in between. CDR3 length equals 14 residues. Germline lookup yields CDR1 SQVTM and CDR2 ANQGSEA. Repertoires were generated with immunoSEQ multiplex PCR, while TCRdb's copy carries only in-frame clones and drops some. The sample shows about 110,000 clones, around 95% of them seen only once. To note about this clone: Its target is not known.

This chain links TRBV29-1 with TRBJ2-1; D is undetermined. The sequenced sample consisted of PBMCs. The origin of this receptor is a woman aged 18-29 years in good health and CMV-seronegative. Here the CDR3 DNA reads TGCAGCGTTGATGGTTCGGAGAAAATGGTTGAGCAGTTCTTC. This encodes CSVDGSEKMVEQFF.